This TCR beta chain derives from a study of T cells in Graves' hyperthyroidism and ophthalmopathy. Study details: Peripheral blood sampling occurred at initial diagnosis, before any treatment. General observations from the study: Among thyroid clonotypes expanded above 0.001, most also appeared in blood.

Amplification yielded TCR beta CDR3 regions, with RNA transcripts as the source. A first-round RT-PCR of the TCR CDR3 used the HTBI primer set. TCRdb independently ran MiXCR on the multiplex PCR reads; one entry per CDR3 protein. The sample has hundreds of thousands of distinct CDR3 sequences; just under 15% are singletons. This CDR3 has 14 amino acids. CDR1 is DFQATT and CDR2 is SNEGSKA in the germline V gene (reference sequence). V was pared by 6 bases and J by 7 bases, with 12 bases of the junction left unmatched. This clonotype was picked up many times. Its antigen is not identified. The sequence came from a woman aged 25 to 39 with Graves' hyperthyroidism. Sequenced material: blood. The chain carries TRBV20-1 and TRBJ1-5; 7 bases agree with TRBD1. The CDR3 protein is CSAPNRGGEQPQHF. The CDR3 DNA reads TGCAGTGCGCCCAACAGGGGAGGGGAACAGCCCCAGCATTTT.